Reported below is one TCR beta chain. The source of the sample is a study of blood T cell repertoires in COVID-19. Study-level information: COVID-19 samples, acute and convalescent, were from the United States, Italy and Spain. The cDNA or gDNA used as material had been derived from T cells, B-cell-depleted T cells, or PBMCs.

This CDR3 has 13 residues. Per the germline V gene, CDR1 is MNHEY and CDR2 is SMNVEV (reference sequence). Trimming shortened V by 0 bases and J by 7 bases, and 9 bases separated the two germline ends. Study processing details: Reference gene primer amplification gave nucleated cell count estimates. The protocol was immunoSEQ multiplex PCR, while the TCRdb copy is restricted to in-frame clones and leaves out a portion. The V and J calls and the clone size are those of that table, but D and trimming were determined from the DNA. Of around 19,000 clones listed, roughly 90% are singletons. The clonotype comes from a human donor in a cohort sampled during active COVID-19. Sequenced material: peripheral blood. The chain joins TRBV27 to TRBJ1-1; the D gene is possibly TRBD1 (6 bases). CDR3 amino acids: CASSLSGALEAFF. CDR3 DNA: TGTGCCAGCAGTTTATCGGGGGCACTTGAAGCTTTCTTT.